The following is a TCR beta chain sequence with its context. This entry belongs to a study of shared clonotypes between healthy human individuals. V lost 3 bases to trimming and J lost 4 bases; unmatched junction nucleotides: 5. Germline V CDR1 and CDR2: LNHDA, SQIVND (reference sequence). There are 15 residues in the CDR3. Sequencing used immunoSEQ multiplex PCR; TCRdb keeps in-frame clones, though not all of them. The sample contains roughly 700,000 clones, around 74% of which appear only once. The rearrangement links TRBV19 to TRBJ2-2, with 7 bases identical to TRBD2. The sample comprised memory CD4+ T cells sorted from blood. Described subset: CD45RA-negative fraction. This TCR derives from a woman aged 25 to 39 in good health. CDR3 sequence (DNA): TGTGCCAGTAGTATGGCGGGAGCGGTCACCGGGGAGCTGTTTTTT. Translation gives CASSMAGAVTGELFF.